The entry below describes one T cell receptor (beta chain). Its antigen is currently unknown. CDR3 length: 14 amino acids. The V gene lost 1 base and the J gene lost 5 bases, with 9 bases spanning the gap. Germline CDR1 and CDR2: SEHNR and FQNEAQ (reference sequence). Documented treatment: 10-day PBMC culture with coronavirus spike peptide pools or control peptides (ViraFEST assay). This sample stems from a study of vaccination and CD4 T cells after COVID-19. At the level of the study: Samples were taken after vaccination, a median of about 79 days after dose two, with a range of 14 to 241. Overlapping spike peptides from SARS-CoV-2, HCoV-NL63, HCoV-OC43 and HCoV-229E served to stimulate the cells. Study observations and caveats: Convalescent patients' clones that were vaccine-specific were spike mono-reactive in 304 of 307 cases.

Oncomine TCR Beta short-read sequencing was applied to DNA from cultured CD4+ T cells. In this case, cultured CD4+ T cells provided the extracted genomic DNA. TCRdb reprocessed the PCR reads with MiXCR, giving one entry per CDR3 protein. Of around 2,900 distinct CDR3 sequences in the sample, 75% to 90% were seen once. This chain links TRBV7-9 with TRBJ1-5; the D gene is possibly TRBD1 (5 bases). The receptor comes from a human donor who had recovered from COVID-19. Sample: CD4+ T cells from blood, cultured in vitro. DNA of the CDR3: TGTGCCAGCAGCTTAGGGCGGGACCATCAGCCCCAGCATTTT. Its protein product is CASSLGRDHQPQHF.